The 17 T cell receptor beta chains presented below share a single source sample, sequenced in a study of cytomegalovirus exposure and HLA in healthy donors. A multiplex PCR was run with 60 Vbeta primers and 13 Jbeta primers. The assay was immunoSEQ multiplex PCR, and TCRdb's table has in-frame clones only and misses some. The sample shows some 130,000 clones, about 80% of them seen only once. The sequenced sample consisted of PBMCs. The source is a man younger than 40 in good health and CMV-seronegative.

V and J are TRBV4-1 and TRBJ2-1, with 9 bases matching TRBD1. Trimming at V came to 4 bases and at J to 0 bases, leaving 10 bases not matched to a gene. Germline V gene data show CDR1 as MGHRA and CDR2 as YSYEKL. The CDR3 spans 18 residues. CDR3 region: CASSRGTGNPSSYNEQFF. The CDR3, as DNA: TGCGCCAGCAGCCGCGGGACAGGGAATCCTAGCTCCTACAATGAGCAGTTCTTC.

V gene TRBV5-1 combines with J gene TRBJ2-1; 9 bases are shared with TRBD2. The CDR3 spans 17 residues. Germline CDR1 reads SGHRS; CDR2 reads YFSETQ. Trimming removed 4 bases from V and 3 bases from J; junction bases left unmatched: 11. CDR3 nucleotides: TGCGCCAGCAGCACCCCTTCGGGGACTAGCCACTACAATGAGCAGTTCTTC. Amino acid sequence: CASSTPSGTSHYNEQFF.

V is TRBV29-1 and J is TRBJ2-3; possibly TRBD2 for D (6 bases). CDR3 length: 13 residues. Trimming shortened V by 4 bases and J by 1 base, and 9 bases separated the two germline ends. Germline V CDR1 and CDR2: SQVTM, ANQGSEA. For the CDR3, the DNA is TGCAGCGTTGGCGGGGTTGGCACAGATACGCAGTATTTT. This translates into CSVGGVGTDTQYF.

The table lists this clone with many counts. The rearrangement uses TRBV13 and TRBJ1-1, with 7 bases matching TRBD1. This CDR3 has 12 residues. Germline assignment: CDR1 PRHDT and CDR2 FYEKMQ (reference sequence). With V trimmed by 1 base and J by 8 bases, 1 base remained unmatched. The CDR3 DNA reads TGTGCCAGCAGCTTAGAACAGGGGGAAGCTTTCTTT. Protein: CASSLEQGEAFF.

The V gene is TRBV27, the J gene TRBJ2-7; 9 bases match TRBD2. V lost 5 bases and J lost 0; bases outside the gene matches: 11. The CDR3 loop spans 17 amino acids. CDR1 is MNHEY, CDR2 SMNVEV, per germline (reference sequence). In DNA form, the CDR3 reads TGTGCCAGCAGTGTTTTAGCGGGAGCGCAACTCTCCTACGAGCAGTACTTC. Its translation: CASSVLAGAQLSYEQYF.

Only one count was recorded for this clone. The chain has TRBV18 and TRBJ2-1; weak D call: TRBD2 (6 bases). Trimming pared 6 bases from V and 6 bases from J, leaving 18 bases between. Germline loops: CDR1 KGHSH, CDR2 LQKENI. This CDR3 is 15 amino acids long. The DNA of the CDR3 is TGTGCCAGCTCGCCTCCGGGAGAATGGGGCAATGAGCAGTTCTTC. Encoded protein: CASSPPGEWGNEQFF.

The V and J genes are TRBV7-8 and TRBJ2-3; no reliable D call. CDR3 length: 15 amino acids. V was clipped by 1 base and J by 0 bases, with 8 bases between them. Germline lookup yields CDR1 SGHVS and CDR2 FQNEAQ. This chain's CDR3 is CASSLVLMSTDTQYF. DNA of the CDR3: TGTGCCAGCAGCTTAGTACTCATGAGCACAGATACGCAGTATTTT.

V is TRBV7-2 and J is TRBJ1-4; D is undetermined. Germline CDR1 is SGHTA and CDR2 is FQGNSA. This CDR3 region has 12 residues. Trimming removed 6 bases at V and 7 bases at J, with 9 bases between. CDR3 nucleotide sequence: TGTGCCAGCAGACCCGAGGGTGAAAAACTGTTTTTT. Encoded protein: CASRPEGEKLFF.

This clone has a handful of counts. The chain joins TRBV6-5 to TRBJ1-1; a weak D match, TRBD1 (6 bases). From germline, CDR1 is MNHEY and CDR2 SVGAGI. The CDR3 is made up of 15 amino acids. V lost 5 bases and J lost 5, with 18 bases in between. CDR3 bases: TGTGCCAGCAGTCCCCCGGCCTGGGGGCGTACTGAAGCTTTCTTT. Translated: CASSPPAWGRTEAFF.

The gene calls are TRBV27 and TRBJ2-7; D might be TRBD1 (6 bases). Trimming stripped 6 bases from V and 1 base from J, with 13 bases between. This CDR3 region has 14 residues. The germline V gene encodes CDR1 MNHEY and CDR2 SMNVEV (reference sequence). The CDR3 spells CASSNSDSSYEQYF. The CDR3 DNA reads TGTGCCAGCAGCAACTCGGACAGTTCCTACGAGCAGTACTTC.

The V gene is TRBV27, the J gene TRBJ2-1, with a tentative D call TRBD2 (7 bases). CDR3 length: 15 amino acids. Germline V CDR1 and CDR2: MNHEY, SMNVEV (reference sequence). V was trimmed by 3 bases and J by 9 bases, leaving 18 bases between them. CDR3: CASSLVGLGGAEQFF. Here the CDR3 DNA reads TGTGCCAGCAGTTTGGTAGGACTAGGGGGGGCTGAGCAGTTCTTC.

In this sample, this clone turned up once. The chain carries TRBV2 and TRBJ1-5; 9 bases match TRBD1. With V trimmed by 4 bases and J by 5 bases, 3 bases remained unmatched. This CDR3 is 14 amino acids long. Germline CDR1 SNHLY, CDR2 FYNNEI. The DNA for the CDR3 is TGTGCCAGCAGTGTGGGACAGGGTCATCAGCCCCAGCATTTT. Protein sequence: CASSVGQGHQPQHF.

The chain employs TRBV28 and TRBJ1-1; tentatively, D is TRBD1 (6 bases). Trimming removed 2 bases at V and 2 bases at J, with 15 bases between. The CDR3 length is 16 residues. Per the germline V gene, CDR1 is MDHEN and CDR2 is SYDVKM. CDR3 protein: CASSLAGAAVNTEAFF. The CDR3 DNA follows: TGTGCCAGCAGTTTAGCAGGGGCCGCCGTAAACACTGAAGCTTTCTTT.

This clone was detected a few times. The chain is built from TRBV2 and TRBJ1-5, with D possibly TRBD1 on 5 matching bases. Germline values: CDR1 SNHLY, CDR2 FYNNEI. This CDR3 comprises 13 residues. Trimming left V 6 bases short and J 7 bases short, with 13 bases between. The CDR3 loop reads CASSFQGGQPQHF. The CDR3 DNA sequence: TGTGCCAGCAGCTTTCAGGGAGGACAGCCCCAGCATTTT.

This clone was seen once. The chain couples TRBV30 to TRBJ1-1; D is perhaps TRBD1 (5 bases). The CDR3 contains 11 residues. Deletions cut 1 base from V and 7 bases from J, with 7 bases between. The germline V gene encodes CDR1 GTSNPN and CDR2 SVGIG (reference sequence). The chain's CDR3 is CAWSGGSEAFF. In nucleotides, the CDR3 is TGTGCCTGGAGTGGGGGCAGTGAAGCTTTCTTT.

The chain has TRBV7-9 and TRBJ1-1; the D gene is possibly TRBD1 (5 bases). The CDR3 sequence is 13 residues long. V was cut by 7 bases and J by 0 bases, with 9 bases left in between. Germline V CDR1 and CDR2: SEHNR, FQNEAQ (reference sequence). DNA for the CDR3: TGTGCCAGCAATAGGGGATTGAACACTGAAGCTTTCTTT. Its protein is CASNRGLNTEAFF. Filled out from reference TRBV7-9 and TRBJ1-1, the complete variable domain reads DTGVSQNPRHKITKRGQNVTFRCDPISEHNRLYWYRQTLGQGPEFLTYFQNEAQLEKSRLLSDRFSAERPKGSFSTLEIQRTEQGDSAMYLCASNRGLNTEAFFGQGTRLTVV.

Here the CDR3 reads CASKQDRVTSYEQYF. The CDR3 nucleotides are TGTGCCAGCAAACAGGACAGGGTGACCTCCTACGAGCAGTACTTC. The V call is TRBV2, the J call TRBJ2-7; 8 positions agree with TRBD1. The ends lost 7 bases at V and 0 bases at J; junction bases unmatched: 8. Germline CDR1 is SNHLY and CDR2 is FYNNEI. The CDR3 runs to 15 residues.